The rows below give T cell receptor beta chains drawn from one sample of a study of Graves' ophthalmopathy and Graves' hyperthyroidism. TCRdb itself ran the multiplex PCR reads through MiXCR, one entry per CDR3 protein. The sample lists about 240,000 distinct CDR3 sequences, roughly 50% occurring once. The specimen was peripheral blood. These receptor sequences come from an adult man with Graves' ophthalmopathy. Both conserved end residues are part of each CDR3. Fields, in order: D gene, V gene, J gene, clone size, CDR3 DNA, CDR3 protein. D genes are given only for firm matches. A row's size may be missing; if present it is once, few, many or a size class.

d_call: .
v_call: TRBV10-1
j_call: TRBJ2-5
clone_size: .
cdr3_nt: TGTGCCAGCAGCCAAGACCCGAGGGGGGGAAGAGAGACCCAGTACTTC
cdr3_aa: CASSQDPRGGRETQYF

d_call: .
v_call: TRBV5-5
j_call: TRBJ2-7
clone_size: few
cdr3_nt: TGTGCCAGCAGCTTGCGTGCGAGCGGGCGGTCCTACGAGCAGTACTTC
cdr3_aa: CASSLRASGRSYEQYF

d_call: .
v_call: TRBV3-1
j_call: TRBJ1-1
clone_size: once
cdr3_nt: TGTGCCAGCAGCCAAGTTACAGGGCGCACTGAAGCTTTCTTT
cdr3_aa: CASSQVTGRTEAFF

d_call: .
v_call: TRBV6-1
j_call: TRBJ1-1
clone_size: .
cdr3_nt: TGTGCCAGCACTTCCCCAGGGTTAAACACTGAAGCTTTCTTT
cdr3_aa: CASTSPGLNTEAFF

d_call: .
v_call: TRBV5-6
j_call: TRBJ2-7
clone_size: .
cdr3_nt: TGTGCCAGCAGCTTTTCCTCGGGCGAGCAGTACTTC
cdr3_aa: CASSFSSGEQYF

d_call: .
v_call: TRBV20-1
j_call: TRBJ2-5
clone_size: .
cdr3_nt: TGCAGTGCTAGGTCTGGCGGGGAGATCCAAGAGACCCAGTACTTC
cdr3_aa: CSARSGGEIQETQYF

d_call: TRBD2
v_call: TRBV7-3
j_call: TRBJ2-5
clone_size: .
cdr3_nt: TGTGCCAGCAGCGGAAACCGGGGGGGCGGAGAGACCCAGTACTTC
cdr3_aa: CASSGNRGGGETQYF

d_call: TRBD1
v_call: TRBV4-2
j_call: TRBJ1-5
clone_size: few
cdr3_nt: TGTGCCAGCAGCCGCGGGACAGGGGGGAATCAGCCCCAGCATTTT
cdr3_aa: CASSRGTGGNQPQHF

d_call: .
v_call: TRBV3-1
j_call: TRBJ2-5
clone_size: .
cdr3_nt: TGTGCCAGCAGCCAAGATGGTTCCTACAGGGCGGAGACCCAGTACTTC
cdr3_aa: CASSQDGSYRAETQYF

d_call: TRBD1
v_call: TRBV12-3/TRBV12-4
j_call: TRBJ1-2
clone_size: few
cdr3_nt: TGTGCCAGCAGTTTATTTCGGGACAGTAACTATGGCTACACCTTC
cdr3_aa: CASSLFRDSNYGYTF

d_call: TRBD1
v_call: TRBV10-2
j_call: TRBJ2-7
clone_size: .
cdr3_nt: TGTGCCAGCAGTCCCGACAGGGGCTCCGTCTACGAGCAGTACTTC
cdr3_aa: CASSPDRGSVYEQYF

d_call: .
v_call: TRBV27
j_call: TRBJ2-7
clone_size: .
cdr3_nt: TGTGCCAGCAGTACTAGCCCGTACGAGCAGTACTTC
cdr3_aa: CASSTSPYEQYF

d_call: TRBD1
v_call: TRBV5-8
j_call: TRBJ2-7
clone_size: few
cdr3_nt: TGTGCCAGCAGCTGGGGGATGACAGGGGGCAAGTACTTC
cdr3_aa: CASSWGMTGGKYF

d_call: TRBD2
v_call: TRBV7-2
j_call: TRBJ2-2
clone_size: .
cdr3_nt: TGTGCCAGCAGCTTAGGAGCTAGCGGGGGTAGAAACGGGGAGCTGTTTTTT
cdr3_aa: CASSLGASGGRNGELFF

d_call: TRBD2
v_call: TRBV10-3
j_call: TRBJ2-7
clone_size: few
cdr3_nt: TGTGCCGTCCGGACTAGTTCCACCTACGAGCAGTACTTC
cdr3_aa: CAVRTSSTYEQYF

d_call: .
v_call: TRBV25-1
j_call: TRBJ1-2
clone_size: few
cdr3_nt: TGTGCCAGCAGTGAACAGAGCAGGACTGACTTC
cdr3_aa: CASSEQSRTDF

d_call: TRBD1
v_call: TRBV7-9
j_call: TRBJ2-2
clone_size: .
cdr3_nt: TGTGCCAGCAGCAAACAGGGGACCCTGAACACCGGGGAGCTGTTTTTT
cdr3_aa: CASSKQGTLNTGELFF

d_call: .
v_call: TRBV19
j_call: TRBJ1-5
clone_size: .
cdr3_nt: TGTGCCAGTACCTTAGGGGGTCAGCCCCAGCATTTT
cdr3_aa: CASTLGGQPQHF

d_call: .
v_call: TRBV15
j_call: TRBJ1-1
clone_size: .
cdr3_nt: TGTGCCACCAGCGGCCAGGGGAACACTGAAGCTTTCTTT
cdr3_aa: CATSGQGNTEAFF

d_call: .
v_call: TRBV24-1
j_call: TRBJ1-1
clone_size: few
cdr3_nt: TGTGCCACCAGTGATTTGGCAGACCCCACTGAAGCTTTCTTT
cdr3_aa: CATSDLADPTEAFF

d_call: .
v_call: TRBV19
j_call: TRBJ1-1
clone_size: few
cdr3_nt: TGTGCCAGTAGTGCCGAGTCTAGCACTGAAGCTTTCTTT
cdr3_aa: CASSAESSTEAFF

d_call: .
v_call: TRBV7-2
j_call: TRBJ2-2
clone_size: .
cdr3_nt: TGTGCCAGCAGCGAGGGGGGTGCGAACACCGGGGAGCTGTTTTTT
cdr3_aa: CASSEGGANTGELFF

d_call: .
v_call: TRBV7-2
j_call: TRBJ2-2
clone_size: .
cdr3_nt: TGTGCCAGCAGCGATAACAGGAAGTTGAACACCGGGGAGCTGTTTTTT
cdr3_aa: CASSDNRKLNTGELFF

d_call: .
v_call: TRBV24-1
j_call: TRBJ1-1
clone_size: few
cdr3_nt: TGTGCCACCAGTGCCCCCGGAGGGCCTGAAGCTTTCTTT
cdr3_aa: CATSAPGGPEAFF

d_call: TRBD1
v_call: TRBV20-1
j_call: TRBJ1-4
clone_size: .
cdr3_nt: TGCAGTGCAGCTGGGACAGGGATTAATGAAAAACTGTTTTTT
cdr3_aa: CSAAGTGINEKLFF

d_call: .
v_call: TRBV24-1
j_call: TRBJ2-1
clone_size: .
cdr3_nt: TGTGCCACCAGTGATGGGTTCACCTCCTACAATGAGCAGTTCTTC
cdr3_aa: CATSDGFTSYNEQFF

d_call: .
v_call: TRBV28
j_call: TRBJ1-2
clone_size: few
cdr3_nt: TGTGCCAGCAGTTTGATCCCGGAGACTGATGGCTACACCTTC
cdr3_aa: CASSLIPETDGYTF

d_call: TRBD1
v_call: TRBV6-5
j_call: TRBJ1-2
clone_size: few
cdr3_nt: TGTGCCAGCCGACGTACCCGGGACAGTAACTATGGCTACACCTTC
cdr3_aa: CASRRTRDSNYGYTF

d_call: TRBD1
v_call: TRBV20-1
j_call: TRBJ1-5
clone_size: .
cdr3_nt: TGCAGTGCTAGATCGGGACAGGGGAGACAGCCCCAGCATTTT
cdr3_aa: CSARSGQGRQPQHF

d_call: TRBD1
v_call: TRBV20-1
j_call: TRBJ2-7
clone_size: .
cdr3_nt: TGCAGTGCTAGAGATCCGGGACAGGGGGTCTCCTACGAGCAGTACTTC
cdr3_aa: CSARDPGQGVSYEQYF

d_call: .
v_call: TRBV10-2
j_call: TRBJ1-5
clone_size: .
cdr3_nt: TGCGCCAGCGCCGGGAATAGCAATCAGCCCCAGCATTTT
cdr3_aa: CASAGNSNQPQHF

d_call: .
v_call: TRBV9
j_call: TRBJ2-6
clone_size: few
cdr3_nt: TGTGCCAGCAGCCAAGGGGGCTCTGGGGCCAACGTCCTGACTTTC
cdr3_aa: CASSQGGSGANVLTF

d_call: .
v_call: TRBV20-1
j_call: TRBJ1-1
clone_size: few
cdr3_nt: TGCGGACAAGAGGGGTCCGACACTGAAGCTTTCTTT
cdr3_aa: CGQEGSDTEAFF

d_call: TRBD1
v_call: TRBV19
j_call: TRBJ1-1
clone_size: .
cdr3_nt: TGTGCCAGTAGTATGACCGGACAGGGGTCGAAAGCTTTCTTT
cdr3_aa: CASSMTGQGSKAFF

d_call: TRBD1
v_call: TRBV12-3/TRBV12-4
j_call: TRBJ1-4
clone_size: .
cdr3_nt: TGTGCCAGCAGTCGGACAGGGGAAGGGCAAAAACTGTTTTTT
cdr3_aa: CASSRTGEGQKLFF

d_call: TRBD2
v_call: TRBV5-6
j_call: TRBJ2-5
clone_size: few
cdr3_nt: TGTGCCAGCAGCTTGGATTTAGCGGGAGCAGGAGAGACCCAGTACTTC
cdr3_aa: CASSLDLAGAGETQYF